The T cell receptor beta chain under discussion was sequenced for a study of blood T cell repertoires in COVID-19. The overall study: Both acute and convalescent COVID-19 samples were obtained from the United States, Italy and Spain. PBMCs, B-cell-depleted T cells, or T cells provided the cDNA or gDNA that made up the material.

With 1 base removed from V and 4 bases from J, the gap between germline ends came to 11 bases. The CDR3 spans 15 residues. Germline V gives CDR1 MGHDK, CDR2 SYGVNS. In the authors' methods: Quantification of nucleated cells was approximated via reference gene primer amplification. The data were produced by immunoSEQ multiplex PCR, yet TCRdb's version contains in-frame clones alone and is incomplete. V, J and clone size were drawn from that table, and D and trimming were deduced from the DNA. Altogether roughly 200,000 clones are present, 88% being singletons, with the ten largest covering around 6%. The sequencing sample was made of peripheral blood. The gene calls are TRBV25-1 and TRBJ1-3; D gene ambiguous. This TCR was recovered from a man aged 40-49 years with active or convalescent COVID-19. The CDR3 DNA sequence: TGTGCCAGCAGTGAATCGGGCGGGCGAGGAAACACCATATATTTT. This sequence encodes CASSESGGRGNTIYF. The entire variable domain, with the rest obtained from reference TRBV25-1 and TRBJ1-3, is as follows: EADIYQTPRYLVIGTGKKITLECSQTMGHDKMYWYQQDPGMELHLIHYSYGVNSTEKGDLSSESTVSRIRTEHFPLTLESARPSHTSQYLCASSESGGRGNTIYFGEGSWLTVV.